This record concerns one T cell receptor (beta chain) sequence. Its target antigen remains unknown. Base qualities were left out, and no much larger clone turns up one base away. The record originates from a study of cytomegalovirus exposure and HLA in healthy donors listed by TCRdb under 2017. Regarding the study in general: In an earlier analysis of several hundred of the donors, around 290 Gb of sequence data and 90 million to 130 million unique TCR beta sequences from roughly 180 million T cells were reported. Around 330 gigabases of sequencing data and roughly 81 million unique TCR sequences made up an early release that covered 500 to 700 HLA-typed donors. The genetic ancestry cluster associated with self-reported Caucasian donors included around four fifths of the 300 to 450 genotyped donors. The study was designed to test whether signatures of past pathogen exposure could be identified by cataloging public T cell receptors. Using immunosequencing, the study profiled T cell repertoires from 500 to 800 subjects and related those repertoires to cytomegalovirus serostatus. Besides the first cohort of 666 subjects, a separate validation cohort made up of 90 to 150 different subjects was used. High-throughput TCR immunosequencing, statistical association of individual TCRs with disease status, and machine learning were combined to predict cytomegalovirus infection status. A later analysis re-analyzed previously published TCR beta repertoires from approximately 670 donors and added high-resolution HLA genotyping to study TCR occurrence patterns. Rather than using new phenotypic data, the later analysis identified candidate immune exposures from TCR beta sequences and from how often those sequences occurred across donors. In an earlier analysis of a few hundred of the donors, high-throughput TCR beta sequencing was used to judge whether each TCR beta V gene segment behaved as functional or pseudogenic. Donor age, sex, ethnicity and CMV serostatus were collected together with the repertoire data. Genome-wide SNP genotypes for about 60% of the roughly 670 donors were used in a later genetic analysis, which treated that subset as a discovery cohort. All discovery cohort repertoires had been generated on a single sequencing platform. Both class I and class II loci were covered by HLA typing, at four-digit resolution. Typing coverage differed by locus: A, B, C, DRB1 and DQB1 were typed in roughly 620-630 donors, DQA1 in around 500, DPA1 in 600 to 610, and DPB1 in just under 480. About 5 DR-DQ haplotypes were handled as single units for association and clustering, since linkage in the cohort was strong. Among about 410 genotyped donors of the cohort, an average of around 240,000 unique TCR beta nucleotide sequences was sequenced per donor, of which about 19% were non-productive.

Receptor libraries were prepared by the immunoSEQ multiplex PCR assay. A mixture of 60 forward primers for TCR Vbeta segments and 13 reverse primers for TCR Jbeta segments was used in the multiplex PCR. The CDR3 region of rearranged TCR beta genes was amplified from genomic DNA by a multiplex PCR assay. The Illumina HiSeq System was used to sequence the amplified TCR beta libraries as 87-base-pair reads. In the original analysis: In a later analysis, roughly 80 million unique TCR beta chains were counted across the roughly 670 repertoires, and some 10 million of these chains were shared by at least two donors. Raw reads were error-corrected and collapsed into unique sequences with a nearest-neighbor algorithm that merged closely related sequences to remove PCR and sequencing errors. CDR3 sequences were aligned to IMGT reference sequences to assign V, D and J gene segments. For a sequence to be retained, at least a six-nucleotide match to both a V gene segment and a J gene segment was required. Rearrangements were called productive when the CDR3 lacked stop codons and stayed in frame with V and J; all others were non-productive. Following IMGT convention, CDR3 was defined as the stretch from the second conserved V-encoded cysteine up to the conserved J-encoded phenylalanine. Sequences without an unambiguous match to a single V gene segment were excluded from the earlier analysis of 500 to 700 of the donors. An earlier analysis of 500 to 700 of the donors classified V segments as functional when productive rearrangements were above 56.7% and as segregating when the standard deviation between donors was above 5%. A statistical classification framework was built to diagnose cytomegalovirus status from the catalog of TCR beta chain sequences. In a later analysis, V and J genes were assigned by comparing TCR nucleotide sequences against IMGT/GENE-DB human TR gene sequences. The TCRdist pipeline was used in a later analysis to assign CDR3 sequences and most-parsimonious VDJ recombination scenarios. In a later analysis, each TCR beta chain was defined by its CDR3 amino acid sequence together with its V-gene family, and reads lacking a unique V-gene family were excluded. In a later analysis, 550 to 650 highly shared, low-generation-probability nucleotide sequences were removed to address suspected cross-contamination and a sequencing artifact. In a later analysis, a clonal expansion index for each public chain was calculated from normalized within-repertoire ranks of inferred template counts. Generation probabilities in a later analysis came from a VDJ recombination model fitted to out-of-frame rearrangements, and those results were checked against IGoR. In a later analysis, hypergeometric tests were used to score TCR-TCR, TCR-HLA and TCR-CMV co-occurrence, with a repertoire-size bias correction applied to TCR pairs. To estimate false discovery rates, a later analysis permuted the HLA or CMV assignments 20 times. In a later analysis, co-occurring TCRs were grouped with DBSCAN, and TCRdist sequence similarity was added when clustering was performed within HLA-allele-positive subsets. Co-occurrence clustering excluded repertoires with fewer than 30,000 or more than 120,000 public chains, plus five with anomalous nucleotide sharing. What TCRdb holds here is the immuneACCESS table cut down to in-frame rearrangements. Part of the clones is not present; checked against another copy, under half of the missing clones reflect an unresolved V gene, and the others are unexplained. V and J calls and clone size are those listed in that table; D and trimming were worked out from the DNA. Present in this sample are around 220,000 clones, approximately 80% of which were seen just once. 0.2% to 0.25% of the sample lies in the top ten.

What the authors observed across the whole study: A few of the identified cytomegalovirus-associated TCR beta chains were confirmed in vitro to be specific for cytomegalovirus antigens. The earlier analysis of some 540 of the donors excluded some 16 rarely observed V segments, including chromosome 9 orphons, because counts were too low. Because HLA typing was unavailable for some donors at each locus, only the typed subset was used in association tests. In an earlier analysis of over 550 of the donors, most TCR beta V segments were observed in productive rearrangements about 87% or about 30% of the time, broadly matching IMGT annotations. Because the 87-base-pair reads could not distinguish some IMGT-functional V segments, including TRBV6-2 and TRBV6-3, those segments were excluded. A total of 150 to 200 TCR beta chains were listed by the study as associated with cytomegalovirus. Roughly uniform sequencing depth across donors was assumed in presence/absence analyses, although this assumption may not hold. In a later analysis, most CMV-associated TCR beta chains were found to appear HLA-restricted, with HLA associations seemingly driven largely by CMV exposure. Strong co-occurrence of HLA alleles, especially DR and DQ, made assigning TCR associations to individual alleles difficult. CMV serostatus was the only immune exposure information available for the cohort. Linkage disequilibrium might explain the correlated functional status among segregating V segments, but an unknown experimental factor could not be excluded. A further reported finding was that TCR beta sequences accurately predicted the HLA-A and HLA-B alleles for most subjects in the first cohort. A group of highly shared sequence variants was considered likely to be a technical artifact of the sequencing pipeline. In a later analysis, HLA-associated TCR beta chains showed more clonal expansion and lower generation probabilities than non-associated chains that were equally common. Specific HLA alleles were associated with some 15,000 TCR beta sequences at a false discovery rate of 0.05 in a later analysis. In a later analysis, the rate of TCR association differed among HLA loci, with DRB1 alleles having the most associated TCRs and HLA-C alleles having the fewest. Most TCR sequences were seen in very few donors, while some public TCRs were found in many individuals. An association between a missense DCLRE1C variant and V-gene and J-gene trimming of TCR beta chains was found in a later genetic analysis and replicated in an independent cohort. The cohort was sequenced for TCR beta chains only, and without alpha or paired-chain data the features that could be detected were limited. The classifier was reported to diagnose cytomegalovirus status with high specificity and sensitivity in both the original cohort and the validation cohort. Compared with the approximately 670-donor mean, donors in an Asian-associated ancestry cluster had fewer N-insertions in productive TCRs, according to a later genetic analysis. A later analysis reported that several top co-occurrence clusters appeared linked to parvovirus B19, influenza, CMV and Epstein-Barr virus. The authors suggested that the approach could potentially be extended to other disease states and immunological phenotypes.

In total, approximately 610 healthy bone marrow donors made up the cohort. All cohort members were sampled while nominally healthy, although unrecorded immune exposures were likely present. The donor tested CMV seronegative and was one of the 352 seronegative cohort members. Each donor provided a peripheral blood sample, and peripheral blood mononuclear cells were used for TCR beta sequencing. The Qiagen DNeasy Blood Extraction Kit was used to extract genomic DNA from the blood cell samples. Counted from cysteine to phenylalanine, this CDR3 has 14 amino acids. Just the 42-base CDR3 DNA is kept, in frame starting at base 1. Via the germline V gene, CDR1 is SNHLY and CDR2 FYNNEI. V sheds 1 base and J sheds 3 bases, leaving 9 bases between their ends.

The TCR was taken from a girl aged 2-10 years in good health and CMV-seronegative. Sequenced: PBMCs. The rearranged segments are TRBV2 and TRBJ1-2, with no confidently assigned D gene. The DNA sequence is as follows: TGTGCCAGCAGTGAAGGGCCGCCCCACTATGGCTACACCTTC. This gives the protein CASSEGPPHYGYTF.